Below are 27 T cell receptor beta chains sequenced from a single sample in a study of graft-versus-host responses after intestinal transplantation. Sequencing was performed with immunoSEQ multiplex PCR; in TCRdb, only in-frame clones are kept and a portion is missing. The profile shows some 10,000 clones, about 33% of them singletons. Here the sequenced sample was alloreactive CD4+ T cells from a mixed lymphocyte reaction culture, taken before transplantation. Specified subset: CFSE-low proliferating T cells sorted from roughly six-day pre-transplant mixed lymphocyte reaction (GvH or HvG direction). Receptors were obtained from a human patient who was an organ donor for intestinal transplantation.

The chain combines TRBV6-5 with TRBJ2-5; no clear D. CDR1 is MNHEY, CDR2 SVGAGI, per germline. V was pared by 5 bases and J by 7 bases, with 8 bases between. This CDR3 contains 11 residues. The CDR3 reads CASSAGLTQYF. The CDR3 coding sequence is TGTGCCAGCAGTGCCGGTCTGACCCAGTACTTC.

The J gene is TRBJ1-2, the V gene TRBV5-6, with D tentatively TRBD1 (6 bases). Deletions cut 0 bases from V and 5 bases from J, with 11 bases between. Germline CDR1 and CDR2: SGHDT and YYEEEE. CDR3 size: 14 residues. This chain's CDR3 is CASSLGQEKYGYTF. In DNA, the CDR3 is TGTGCCAGCAGCTTGGGACAGGAAAAATATGGCTACACCTTC. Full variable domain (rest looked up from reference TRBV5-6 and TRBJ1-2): DAGVTQSPTHLIKTRGQQVTLRCSPKSGHDTVSWYQQALGQGPQFIFQYYEEEERQRGNFPDRFSGHQFPNYSSELNVNALLLGDSALYLCASSLGQEKYGYTFGSGTRLTVV.

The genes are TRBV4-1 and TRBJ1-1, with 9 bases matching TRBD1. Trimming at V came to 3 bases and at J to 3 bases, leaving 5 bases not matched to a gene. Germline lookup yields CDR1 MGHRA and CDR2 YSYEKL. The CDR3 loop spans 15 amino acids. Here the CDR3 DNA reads TGCGCCAGCAGCCAGACCGACAGGGGGTACACTGAAGCTTTCTTT. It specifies CASSQTDRGYTEAFF.

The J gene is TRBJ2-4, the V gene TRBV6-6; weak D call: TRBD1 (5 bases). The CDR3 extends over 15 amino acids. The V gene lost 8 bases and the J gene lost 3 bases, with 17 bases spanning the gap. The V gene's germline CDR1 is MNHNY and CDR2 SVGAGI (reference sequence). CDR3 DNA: TGTGCCAGCCAGAACAGGCATTCGATCAAAAACATTCAGTACTTC. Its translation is CASQNRHSIKNIQYF.

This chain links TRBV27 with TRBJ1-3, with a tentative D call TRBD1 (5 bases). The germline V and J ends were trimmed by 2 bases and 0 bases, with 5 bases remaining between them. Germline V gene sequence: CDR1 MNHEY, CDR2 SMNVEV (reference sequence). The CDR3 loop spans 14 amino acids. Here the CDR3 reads CASSLGHSGNTIYF. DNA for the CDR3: TGTGCCAGCAGTTTAGGACACTCTGGAAACACCATATATTTT.

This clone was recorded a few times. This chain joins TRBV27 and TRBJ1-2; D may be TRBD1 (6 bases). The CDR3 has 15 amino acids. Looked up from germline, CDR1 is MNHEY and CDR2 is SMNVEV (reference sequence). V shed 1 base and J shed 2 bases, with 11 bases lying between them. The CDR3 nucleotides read TGTGCCAGCAGTTTATATGGACAGATCAACTATGGCTACACCTTC. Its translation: CASSLYGQINYGYTF.

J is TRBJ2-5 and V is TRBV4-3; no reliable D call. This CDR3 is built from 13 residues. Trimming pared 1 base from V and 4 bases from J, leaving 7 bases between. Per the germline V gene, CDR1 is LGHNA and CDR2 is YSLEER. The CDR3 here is CASSQGPLETQYF. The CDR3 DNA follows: TGCGCCAGCAGCCAAGGGCCCTTAGAGACCCAGTACTTC.

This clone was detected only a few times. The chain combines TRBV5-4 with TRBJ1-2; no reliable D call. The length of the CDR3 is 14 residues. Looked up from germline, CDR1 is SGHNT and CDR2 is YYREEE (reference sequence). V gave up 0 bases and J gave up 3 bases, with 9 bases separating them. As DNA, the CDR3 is TGTGCCAGCAGCTTGGGAGGGTTAGACTATGGCTACACCTTC. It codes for CASSLGGLDYGYTF.

The CDR3 protein is CASSFLPGQWTSSYEQYF. The DNA for the CDR3 is TGTGCCAGCAGCTTCTTACCGGGACAGTGGACGAGCTCCTACGAGCAGTACTTC. The chain joins TRBV11-2 to TRBJ2-7, with 7 positions matching TRBD1. The V and J ends lost 3 bases and 0 bases, in that order; junction bases with no gene match: 14. CDR1 is SGHAT and CDR2 is FQNNGV in the germline V gene. This CDR3 spans 18 amino acids.

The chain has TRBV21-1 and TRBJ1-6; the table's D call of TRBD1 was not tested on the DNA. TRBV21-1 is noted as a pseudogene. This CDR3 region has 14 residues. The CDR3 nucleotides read TGTGCCAGCAGCAAAGACAGGGGCGATTCACCCCTCCACTTT. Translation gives CASSKDRGDSPLHF.

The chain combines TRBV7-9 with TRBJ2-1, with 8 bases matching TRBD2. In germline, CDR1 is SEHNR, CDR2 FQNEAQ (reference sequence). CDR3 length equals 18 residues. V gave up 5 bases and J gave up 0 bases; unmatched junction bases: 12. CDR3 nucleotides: TGTGCCAGCAGCCAACAACCCCGGGGGGGCTCCTCCTACAATGAGCAGTTCTTC. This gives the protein CASSQQPRGGSSYNEQFF.

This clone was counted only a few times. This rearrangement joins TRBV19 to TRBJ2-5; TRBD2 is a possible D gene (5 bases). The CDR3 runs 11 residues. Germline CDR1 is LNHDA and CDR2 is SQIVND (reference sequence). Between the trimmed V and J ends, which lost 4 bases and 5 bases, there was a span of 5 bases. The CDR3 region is CASSTGETQYF. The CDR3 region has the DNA TGTGCCAGTAGTACGGGGGAGACCCAGTACTTC.

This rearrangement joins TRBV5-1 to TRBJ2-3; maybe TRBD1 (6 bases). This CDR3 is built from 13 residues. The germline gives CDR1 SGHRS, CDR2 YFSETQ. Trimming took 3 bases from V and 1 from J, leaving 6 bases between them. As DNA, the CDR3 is TGCGCCAGCAGCTCAGGGGGCACAGATACGCAGTATTTT. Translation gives CASSSGGTDTQYF.

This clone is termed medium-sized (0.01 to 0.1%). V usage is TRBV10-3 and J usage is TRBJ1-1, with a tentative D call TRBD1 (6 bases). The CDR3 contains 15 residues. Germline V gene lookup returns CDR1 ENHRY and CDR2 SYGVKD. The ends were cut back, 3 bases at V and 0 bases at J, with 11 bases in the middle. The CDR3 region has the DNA TGTGCCATCAGTGATGGGGGCAGCATGAACACTGAAGCTTTCTTT. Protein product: CAISDGGSMNTEAFF.

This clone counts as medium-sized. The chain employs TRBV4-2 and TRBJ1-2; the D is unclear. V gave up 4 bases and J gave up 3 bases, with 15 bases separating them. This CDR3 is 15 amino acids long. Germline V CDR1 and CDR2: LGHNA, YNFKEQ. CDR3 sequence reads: CASSPRVLPYYGYTF. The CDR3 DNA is TGTGCCAGCAGCCCCCGGGTTCTACCTTACTATGGCTACACCTTC.

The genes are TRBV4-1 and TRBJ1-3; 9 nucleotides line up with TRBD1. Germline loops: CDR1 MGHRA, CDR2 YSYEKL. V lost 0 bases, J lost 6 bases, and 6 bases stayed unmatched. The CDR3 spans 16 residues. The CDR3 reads CASSQEPQGASNTIYF. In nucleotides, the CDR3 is TGCGCCAGCAGCCAAGAGCCACAGGGGGCGTCAAACACCATATATTTT.

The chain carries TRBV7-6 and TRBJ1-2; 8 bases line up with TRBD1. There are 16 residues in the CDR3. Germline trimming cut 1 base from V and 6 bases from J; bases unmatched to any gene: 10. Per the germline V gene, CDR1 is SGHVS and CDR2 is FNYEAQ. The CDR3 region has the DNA TGTGCCAGCAGCTTAGGGAGGAGCAGGGGGCAGGATGGCTACACCTTC. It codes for CASSLGRSRGQDGYTF.

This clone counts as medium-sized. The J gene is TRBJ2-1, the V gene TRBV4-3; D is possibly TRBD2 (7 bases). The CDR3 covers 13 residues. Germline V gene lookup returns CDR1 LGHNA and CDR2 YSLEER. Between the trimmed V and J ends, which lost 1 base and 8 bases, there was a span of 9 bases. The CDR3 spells CASSQAGGHEQFF. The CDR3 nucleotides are TGCGCCAGCAGCCAAGCCGGGGGGCATGAGCAGTTCTTC.

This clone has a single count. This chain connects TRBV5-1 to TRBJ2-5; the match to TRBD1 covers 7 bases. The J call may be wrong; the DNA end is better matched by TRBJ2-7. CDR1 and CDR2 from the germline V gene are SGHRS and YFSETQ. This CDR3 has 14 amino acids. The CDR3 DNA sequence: TGCGCCAGCAGCCTAGGACAGGTCGTCTACGAGCAGTACTTC. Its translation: CASSLGQVVYEQYF.

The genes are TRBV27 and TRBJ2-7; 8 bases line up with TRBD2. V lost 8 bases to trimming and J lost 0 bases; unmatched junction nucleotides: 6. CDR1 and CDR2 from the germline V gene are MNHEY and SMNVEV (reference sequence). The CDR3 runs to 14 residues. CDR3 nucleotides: TGTGCCAGCGCCGGGGGGGGGCTCTCCTACGAGCAGTACTTC. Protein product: CASAGGGLSYEQYF.

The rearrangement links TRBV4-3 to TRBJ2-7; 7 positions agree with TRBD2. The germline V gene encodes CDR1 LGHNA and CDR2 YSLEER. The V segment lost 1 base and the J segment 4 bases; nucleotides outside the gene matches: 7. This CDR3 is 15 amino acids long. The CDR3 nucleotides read TGCGCCAGCAGCCAAGGGGACCGGGGGGTTTACGAGCAGTACTTC. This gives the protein CASSQGDRGVYEQYF.

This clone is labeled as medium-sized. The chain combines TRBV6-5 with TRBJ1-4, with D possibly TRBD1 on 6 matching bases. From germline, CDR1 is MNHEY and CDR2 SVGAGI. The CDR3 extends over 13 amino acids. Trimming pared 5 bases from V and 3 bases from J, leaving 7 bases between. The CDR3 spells CASSDRPNEKLFF. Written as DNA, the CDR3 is TGTGCCAGCAGTGACAGGCCTAATGAAAAACTGTTTTTT.

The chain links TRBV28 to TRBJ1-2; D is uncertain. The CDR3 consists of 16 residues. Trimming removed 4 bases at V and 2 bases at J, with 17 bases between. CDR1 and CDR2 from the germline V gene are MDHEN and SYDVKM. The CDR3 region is CASSSPGNPQNYGYTF. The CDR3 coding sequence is TGTGCCAGCAGTTCCCCGGGGAACCCACAAAACTATGGCTACACCTTC.

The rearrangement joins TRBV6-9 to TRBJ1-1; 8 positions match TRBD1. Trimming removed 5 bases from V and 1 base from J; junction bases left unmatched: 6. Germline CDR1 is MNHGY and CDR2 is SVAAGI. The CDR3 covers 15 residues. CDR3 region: CASSDSGTGNTEAFF. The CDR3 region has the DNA TGTGCCAGCAGTGACTCCGGGACAGGGAACACTGAAGCTTTCTTT.

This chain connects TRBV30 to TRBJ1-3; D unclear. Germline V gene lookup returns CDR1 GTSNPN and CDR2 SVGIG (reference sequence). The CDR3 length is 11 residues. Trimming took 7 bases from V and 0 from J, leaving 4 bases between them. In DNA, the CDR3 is TGTGCCTTCTCCTCTGGAAACACCATATATTTT. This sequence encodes CAFSSGNTIYF. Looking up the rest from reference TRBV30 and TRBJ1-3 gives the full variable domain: SQTIHQWPATLVQPVGSPLSLECTVEGTSNPNLYWYRQAAGRGLQLLFYSVGIGQISSEVPQNLSASRPQDRQFILSSKKLLLSDSGFYLCAFSSGNTIYFGEGSWLTVV.

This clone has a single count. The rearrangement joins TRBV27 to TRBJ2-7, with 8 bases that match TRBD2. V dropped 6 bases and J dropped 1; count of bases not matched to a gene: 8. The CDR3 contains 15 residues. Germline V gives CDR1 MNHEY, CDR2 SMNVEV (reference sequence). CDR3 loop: CASSLTGTRSYEQYF. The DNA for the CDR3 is TGTGCCAGCAGCCTAACCGGGACTAGATCCTACGAGCAGTACTTC.

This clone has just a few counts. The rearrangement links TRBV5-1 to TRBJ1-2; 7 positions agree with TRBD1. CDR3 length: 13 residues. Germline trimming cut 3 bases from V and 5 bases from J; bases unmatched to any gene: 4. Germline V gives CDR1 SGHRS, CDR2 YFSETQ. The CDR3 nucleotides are TGCGCCAGCAGCTCCGGGACAGCGTATGGCTACACCTTC. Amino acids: CASSSGTAYGYTF.